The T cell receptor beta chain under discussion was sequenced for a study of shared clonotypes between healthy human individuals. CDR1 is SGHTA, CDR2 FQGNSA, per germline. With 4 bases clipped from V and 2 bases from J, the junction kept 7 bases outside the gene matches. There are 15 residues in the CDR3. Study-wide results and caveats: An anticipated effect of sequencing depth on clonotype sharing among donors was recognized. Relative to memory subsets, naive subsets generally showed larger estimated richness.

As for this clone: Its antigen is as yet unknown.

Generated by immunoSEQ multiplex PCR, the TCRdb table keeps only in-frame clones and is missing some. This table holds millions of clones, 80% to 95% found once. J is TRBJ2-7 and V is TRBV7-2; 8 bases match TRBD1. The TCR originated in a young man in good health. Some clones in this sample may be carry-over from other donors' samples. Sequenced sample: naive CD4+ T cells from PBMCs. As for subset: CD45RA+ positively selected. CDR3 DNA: TGTGCCAGCAGCTCCAGTCCGGGACAGGCCTACGAGCAGTACTTC. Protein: CASSSSPGQAYEQYF.